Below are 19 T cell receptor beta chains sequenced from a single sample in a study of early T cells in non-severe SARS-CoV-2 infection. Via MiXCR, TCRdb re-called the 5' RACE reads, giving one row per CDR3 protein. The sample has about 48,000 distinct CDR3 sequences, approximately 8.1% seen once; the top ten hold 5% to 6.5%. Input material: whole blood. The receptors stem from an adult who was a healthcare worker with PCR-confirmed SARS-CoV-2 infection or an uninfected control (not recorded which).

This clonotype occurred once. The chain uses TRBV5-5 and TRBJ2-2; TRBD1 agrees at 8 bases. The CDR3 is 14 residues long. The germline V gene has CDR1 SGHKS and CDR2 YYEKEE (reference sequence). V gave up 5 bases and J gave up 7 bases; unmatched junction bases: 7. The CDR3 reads CASRLDREIGELFF. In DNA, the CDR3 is TGTGCCAGCAGACTGGACAGGGAAATCGGGGAGCTGTTTTTT.

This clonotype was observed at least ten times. CDR3: CASSPRTVLNTEAFF. CDR3 sequence (DNA): TGTGCCAGCAGTCCCCGGACAGTCTTGAACACTGAAGCTTTCTTT. The chain couples TRBV28 to TRBJ1-1; TRBD1 might be the D (6 bases). The CDR3 extends over 15 amino acids. Germline V gene data show CDR1 as MDHEN and CDR2 as SYDVKM. V was cut by 5 bases and J by 0 bases, with 13 bases left in between.

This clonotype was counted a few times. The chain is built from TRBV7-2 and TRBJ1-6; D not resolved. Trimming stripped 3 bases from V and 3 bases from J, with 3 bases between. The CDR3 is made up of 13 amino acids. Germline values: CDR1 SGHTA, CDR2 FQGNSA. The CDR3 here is CASSFNYNSPLHF. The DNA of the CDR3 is TGTGCCAGCAGCTTCAACTATAATTCACCCCTCCACTTT. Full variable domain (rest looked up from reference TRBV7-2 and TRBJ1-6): GAGVSQSPSNKVTEKGKDVELRCDPISGHTALYWYRQSLGQGLEFLIYFQGNSAPDKSGLPSDRFSAERTGGSVSTLTIQRTQQEDSAVYLCASSFNYNSPLHFGNGTRLTVT.

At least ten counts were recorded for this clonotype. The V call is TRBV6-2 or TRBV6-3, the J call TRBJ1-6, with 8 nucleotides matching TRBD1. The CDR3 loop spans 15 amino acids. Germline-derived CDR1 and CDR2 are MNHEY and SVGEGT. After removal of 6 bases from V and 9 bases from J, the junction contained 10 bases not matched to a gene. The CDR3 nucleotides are TGTGCCAGCAGAATCACCGGACAGGGAGGTTCACCCCTCCACTTT. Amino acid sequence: CASRITGQGGSPLHF.

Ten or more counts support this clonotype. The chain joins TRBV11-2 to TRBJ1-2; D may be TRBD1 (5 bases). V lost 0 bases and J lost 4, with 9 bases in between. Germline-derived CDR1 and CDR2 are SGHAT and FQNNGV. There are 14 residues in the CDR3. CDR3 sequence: CASSLERQGYGYTF. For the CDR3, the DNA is TGTGCCAGCAGCTTAGAACGTCAGGGCTATGGCTACACCTTC.

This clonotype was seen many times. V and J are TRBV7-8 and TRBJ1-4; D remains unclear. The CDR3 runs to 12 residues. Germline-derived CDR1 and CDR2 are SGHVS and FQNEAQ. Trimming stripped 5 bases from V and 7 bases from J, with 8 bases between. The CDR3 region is CASSPSSEKLFF. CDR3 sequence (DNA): TGTGCCAGCAGCCCCAGTAGTGAAAAACTGTTTTTT.

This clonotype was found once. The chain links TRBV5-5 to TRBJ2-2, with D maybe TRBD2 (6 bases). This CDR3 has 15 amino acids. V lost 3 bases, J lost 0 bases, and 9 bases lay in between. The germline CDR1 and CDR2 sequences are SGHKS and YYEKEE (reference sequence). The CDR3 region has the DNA TGTGCCAGCAGCTCCGGGACTTCGAACACCGGGGAGCTGTTTTTT. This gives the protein CASSSGTSNTGELFF.

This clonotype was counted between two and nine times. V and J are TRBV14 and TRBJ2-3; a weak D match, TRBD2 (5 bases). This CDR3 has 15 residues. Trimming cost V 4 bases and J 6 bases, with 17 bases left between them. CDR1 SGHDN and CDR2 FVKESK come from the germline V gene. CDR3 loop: CASSRLTGSGDTQYF. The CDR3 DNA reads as TGTGCCAGCAGCCGATTGACGGGCTCGGGGGATACGCAGTATTTT. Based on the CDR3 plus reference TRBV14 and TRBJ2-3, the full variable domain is EAGVTQFPSHSVIEKGQTVTLRCDPISGHDNLYWYRRVMGKEIKFLLHFVKESKQDESGMPNNRFLAERTGGTYSTLKVQPAELEDSGVYFCASSRLTGSGDTQYFGPGTRLTVL.

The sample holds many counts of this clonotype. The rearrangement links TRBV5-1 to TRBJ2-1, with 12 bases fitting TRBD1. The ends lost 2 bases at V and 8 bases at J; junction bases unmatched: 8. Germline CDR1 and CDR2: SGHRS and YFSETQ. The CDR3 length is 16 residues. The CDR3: CASSFMGQGAKDEQFF. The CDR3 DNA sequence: TGCGCCAGCAGCTTCATGGGACAGGGGGCAAAGGATGAGCAGTTCTTC.

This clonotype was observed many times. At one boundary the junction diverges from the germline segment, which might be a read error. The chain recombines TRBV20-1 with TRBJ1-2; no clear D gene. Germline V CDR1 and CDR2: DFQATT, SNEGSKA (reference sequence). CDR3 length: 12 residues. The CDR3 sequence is CSVRGGVDGYTF. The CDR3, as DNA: TGCAGTGTTAGAGGTGGAGTGGATGGCTACACCTTC.

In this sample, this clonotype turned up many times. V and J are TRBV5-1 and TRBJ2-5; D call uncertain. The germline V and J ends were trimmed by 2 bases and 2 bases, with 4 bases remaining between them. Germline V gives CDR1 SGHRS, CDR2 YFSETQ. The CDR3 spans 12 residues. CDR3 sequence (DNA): TGCGCCAGCAGCTTCTATCAAGAGACCCAGTACTTC. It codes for CASSFYQETQYF.

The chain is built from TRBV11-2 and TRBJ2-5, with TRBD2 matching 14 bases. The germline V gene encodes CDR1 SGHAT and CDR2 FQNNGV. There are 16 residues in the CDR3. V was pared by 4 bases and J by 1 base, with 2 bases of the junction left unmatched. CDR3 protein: CASSWTSGGSQETQYF. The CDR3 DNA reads TGTGCCAGCAGCTGGACTAGCGGGGGGTCCCAAGAGACCCAGTACTTC.

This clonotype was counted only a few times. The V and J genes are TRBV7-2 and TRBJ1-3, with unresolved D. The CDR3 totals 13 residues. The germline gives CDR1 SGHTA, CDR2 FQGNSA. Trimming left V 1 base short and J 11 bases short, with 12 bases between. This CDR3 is CASSLVYSGSIYF. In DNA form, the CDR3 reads TGTGCCAGCAGCTTAGTTTATAGTGGATCCATATATTTT.

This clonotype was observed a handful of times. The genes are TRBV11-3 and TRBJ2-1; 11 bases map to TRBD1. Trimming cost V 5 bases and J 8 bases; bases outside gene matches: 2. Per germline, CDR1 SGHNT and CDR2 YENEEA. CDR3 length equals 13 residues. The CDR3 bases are TGTGCCAGCAGCCTGGGACAGGGGGATGAGCAGTTCTTC. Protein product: CASSLGQGDEQFF.

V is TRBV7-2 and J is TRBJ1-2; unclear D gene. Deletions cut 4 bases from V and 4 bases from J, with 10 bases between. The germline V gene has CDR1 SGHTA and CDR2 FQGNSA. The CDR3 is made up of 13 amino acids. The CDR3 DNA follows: TGTGCCAGCAGCTGGGAATATTCCTATGGCTACACCTTC. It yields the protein CASSWEYSYGYTF. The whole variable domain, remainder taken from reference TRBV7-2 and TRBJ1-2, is GAGVSQSPSNKVTEKGKDVELRCDPISGHTALYWYRQSLGQGLEFLIYFQGNSAPDKSGLPSDRFSAERTGGSVSTLTIQRTQQEDSAVYLCASSWEYSYGYTFGSGTRLTVV.

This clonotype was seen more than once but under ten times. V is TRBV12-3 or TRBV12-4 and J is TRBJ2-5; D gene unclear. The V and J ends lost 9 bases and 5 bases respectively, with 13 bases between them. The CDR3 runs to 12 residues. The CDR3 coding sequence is TGTGCCAGTCAGACGGGTTGGGAGACCCAGTACTTC. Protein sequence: CASQTGWETQYF.

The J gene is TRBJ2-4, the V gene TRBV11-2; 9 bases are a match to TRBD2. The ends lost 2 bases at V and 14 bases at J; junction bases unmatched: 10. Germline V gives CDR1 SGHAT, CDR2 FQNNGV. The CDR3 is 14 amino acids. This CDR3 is CASSLLSVAGGEYF. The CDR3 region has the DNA TGTGCCAGCAGCTTACTCTCCGTGGCGGGAGGGGAGTACTTC.

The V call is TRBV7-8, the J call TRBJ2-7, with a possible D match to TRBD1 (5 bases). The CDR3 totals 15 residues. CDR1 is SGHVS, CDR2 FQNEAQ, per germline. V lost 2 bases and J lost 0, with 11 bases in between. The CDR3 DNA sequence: TGTGCCAGCAGCTTACGCCCACAGGCCTCCTACGAGCAGTACTTC. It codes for CASSLRPQASYEQYF.

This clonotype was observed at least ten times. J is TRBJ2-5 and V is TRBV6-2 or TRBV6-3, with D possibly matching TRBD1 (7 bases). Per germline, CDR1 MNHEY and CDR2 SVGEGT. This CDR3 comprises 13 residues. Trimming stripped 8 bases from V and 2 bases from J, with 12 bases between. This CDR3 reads CASRGTDQETQYF. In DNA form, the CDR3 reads TGTGCCAGCCGCGGGACAGATCAAGAGACCCAGTACTTC.